This TCR beta chain is from a study of cytomegalovirus exposure and HLA in healthy donors. CDR3 length: 15 amino acids. CDR1 GTSNPN and CDR2 SVGIG come from the germline V gene (reference sequence). V gave up 2 bases and J gave up 6 bases; unmatched junction bases: 8. The PCR contained 60 Vbeta and 13 Jbeta primers. The data were produced by immunoSEQ multiplex PCR, yet TCRdb's version contains in-frame clones alone and is incomplete. The data include 130,000 to 150,000 clones; the top ten clones carry about 0.96%. At the time of sampling, donors were nominally healthy, though unrecorded immune exposures were likely. About this clone: Its antigen is not known.

Study-level points and caveats: Later, TCR association rates were found to vary by HLA locus, highest for DRB1 and lowest for HLA-C. For most TCR beta V segments, an earlier analysis put the productive rate at about 87% or about 30% of the time. A list of 164 TCR beta chains associated with cytomegalovirus was given.

The sequence was obtained from a male donor in good health and CMV-seronegative. The sample taken for sequencing was PBMCs. The rearrangement uses TRBV30 and TRBJ2-2; TRBD2 matches 8 bases. CDR3 protein: CAWSSGSIPAGELFF. CDR3 in DNA: TGTGCCTGGAGTAGCGGGAGTATACCAGCCGGGGAGCTGTTTTTT.